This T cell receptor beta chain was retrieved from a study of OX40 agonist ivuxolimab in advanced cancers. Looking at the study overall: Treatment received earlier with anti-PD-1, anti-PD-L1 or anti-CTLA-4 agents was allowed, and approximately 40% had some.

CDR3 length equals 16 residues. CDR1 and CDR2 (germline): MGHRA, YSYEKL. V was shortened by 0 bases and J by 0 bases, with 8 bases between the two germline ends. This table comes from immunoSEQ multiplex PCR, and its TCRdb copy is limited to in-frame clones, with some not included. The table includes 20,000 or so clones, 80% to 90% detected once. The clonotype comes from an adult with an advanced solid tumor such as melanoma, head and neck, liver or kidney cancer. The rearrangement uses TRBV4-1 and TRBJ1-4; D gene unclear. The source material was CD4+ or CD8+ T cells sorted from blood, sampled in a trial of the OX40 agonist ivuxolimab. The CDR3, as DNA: TGCGCCAGCAGCCAAGATCTCGCAGCAACTAATGAAAAACTGTTTTTT. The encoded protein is CASSQDLAATNEKLFF.